The entry that follows covers one TCR beta chain sequence. The data are from a study of blood T cell repertoires in COVID-19. The assay was immunoSEQ multiplex PCR, and TCRdb's table has in-frame clones only and misses some. In the table there are a few hundred thousand clones, about 89% of which are singletons. V was shortened by 4 bases and J by 3 bases, with 7 bases between the two germline ends. The CDR3 is 12 amino acids. Looked up from germline, CDR1 is SGDLS and CDR2 is YYNGEE. Categorization into cohorts depended on clinical history that participants reported. The V call is TRBV9, the J call TRBJ1-1; D gene ambiguous. The receptor comes from a woman in her 30s who had recovered from COVID-19. Source material: PBMCs or T cells enriched from blood (not recorded which). The CDR3 loop reads CASSTPDTEAFF. CDR3 coding DNA: TGTGCCAGCAGCACACCAGACACTGAAGCTTTCTTT.